This TCR beta chain comes out of a study of neurological immune-mediated disorders. Study results and caveats: The study found no CDR3 amino acid sequences shared by expanded clones across subjects, suggesting private repertoires in all groups.

V lost 0 bases, J lost 4 bases, and 13 bases lay in between. The CDR3 runs to 15 residues. Germline CDR1 SEHNR, CDR2 FQNEAQ (reference sequence). This clonotype showed up many times. The antigen is unknown. The cDNA was generated by 5'RACE with 10-nucleotide random UMIs. Every sequencing run produced over 160 million TCR-beta sequences that came from 15-18 subjects. MiXCR, run by TCRdb on the 5' RACE reads, gives a single entry per CDR3 protein. The sample has over 25,000 distinct CDR3 sequences, less than 15% seen once. Sequencing was performed on PBMCs. The source is a man aged 55 to 69 in good health. The chain carries TRBV7-9 and TRBJ2-7, with D tentatively TRBD2 (6 bases). The CDR3 DNA reads as TGTGCCAGCAGCTTAGCGGGGGGACTCGTATACGAGCAGTACTTC. Translation gives CASSLAGGLVYEQYF.